The T cell receptor (beta chain) described here comes from a study of blood T cells in healthy people across ages. Study-level findings and limits: Per million T cells, TCR beta diversity dropped roughly linearly as age increased.

V lost 5 bases, J lost 4 bases, and 17 bases lay in between. The CDR3 is 15 amino acids. Germline lookup yields CDR1 SGHVS and CDR2 FQNEAQ. The table lists this clonotype with many counts. No antigen is known for it. Alongside a J-beta primer mix, a sample-barcoded 5' primer served in a second PCR lasting 7 to 11 cycles. TCRdb reprocessed the 5' RACE reads with MiXCR, giving one entry per CDR3 protein. Of around 710,000 distinct CDR3 sequences in the sample, approximately 39% are singletons; the top ten hold 20% to 25%. The V gene is TRBV7-8, the J gene TRBJ1-2; tentative D call: TRBD1 (5 bases). The sequenced material came from blood. The receptor's source is a woman aged 60-70 years in good health. The CDR3 nucleotides read TGTGCCAGCAGCCCCGACAGCACCTCTGGCTATGGCTACACCTTC. It encodes CASSPDSTSGYGYTF.